Listed here are 14 T cell receptor beta chains from one sample, sequenced in a study of cytomegalovirus exposure and HLA in healthy donors. It was with 60 Vbeta and 13 Jbeta primers that the PCR ran. Data came from immunoSEQ multiplex PCR; TCRdb stores just in-frame clones and leaves some out. The table includes roughly 150,000 clones, 76% detected once. Input material: PBMCs. The source is a man aged 40-50 years in good health and CMV-seronegative.

V and J are TRBV29-1 and TRBJ1-5, with 12 bases aligning to TRBD1. CDR3 length equals 15 residues. Trimming took 8 bases from V and 6 from J; bases not matched to a gene: 11. The germline V gene encodes CDR1 SQVTM and CDR2 ANQGSEA. The CDR3 loop reads CSFGDRGPEGQPQHF. The DNA for the CDR3 is TGCAGCTTTGGGGACAGGGGGCCAGAAGGTCAGCCCCAGCATTTT.

V gene TRBV7-9 combines with J gene TRBJ1-3; D not certain. The germline gives CDR1 SEHNR, CDR2 FQNEAQ (reference sequence). The CDR3 loop spans 16 amino acids. Trimming stripped 1 base from V and 0 bases from J, with 10 bases between. CDR3 sequence reads: CASSLGLSHSGNTIYF. In nucleotides, the CDR3 is TGTGCCAGCAGCTTAGGGCTTTCCCACTCTGGAAACACCATATATTTT.

The rearrangement links TRBV28 to TRBJ1-1; the match to TRBD1 covers 8 bases. The CDR3 spans 14 residues. Germline values: CDR1 MDHEN, CDR2 SYDVKM. With 3 bases clipped from V and 6 bases from J, the junction kept 6 bases outside the gene matches. The CDR3 protein is CASSFDRGGAEAFF. For the CDR3, the DNA is TGTGCCAGCAGTTTTGACAGGGGTGGCGCTGAAGCTTTCTTT.

J is TRBJ1-2 and V is TRBV9, with D perhaps matching TRBD1 (6 bases). Trimming removed 4 bases from V and 6 bases from J, with 19 bases in between. This CDR3 spans 15 amino acids. The germline V gene has CDR1 SGDLS and CDR2 YYNGEE. CDR3 DNA: TGTGCCAGCAGCATAGCGGGGGGGCTCGGTGATGGCTACACCTTC. Its protein product is CASSIAGGLGDGYTF.

The V and J genes are TRBV9 and TRBJ1-5, with a weak D call TRBD1 (5 bases). Germline CDR1 reads SGDLS; CDR2 reads YYNGEE. The CDR3 has 16 residues. V shed 1 base and J shed 2 bases, with 13 bases lying between them. The CDR3 loop reads CASSVKGRVGNQPQHF. Here the CDR3 DNA reads TGTGCCAGCAGCGTAAAAGGCAGGGTGGGCAATCAGCCCCAGCATTTT.

The chain links TRBV30 to TRBJ2-5, with TRBD1 as a possible D gene (5 bases). From germline, CDR1 is GTSNPN and CDR2 SVGIG (reference sequence). CDR3 length: 14 amino acids. V shed 0 bases and J shed 2 bases, with 10 bases lying between them. The CDR3 nucleotides read TGTGCCTGGAGTGTACCCACAGGTCAAGAGACCCAGTACTTC. As protein: CAWSVPTGQETQYF.

The chain combines TRBV7-9 with TRBJ1-2; 8 nucleotides align to TRBD1. Germline V gene data show CDR1 as SEHNR and CDR2 as FQNEAQ (reference sequence). V dropped 2 bases and J dropped 7; count of bases not matched to a gene: 9. CDR3 length: 15 amino acids. The CDR3 DNA reads as TGTGCCAGCAGCTTAACTTCCGGGACAGGCCTTGGCTACACCTTC. Translated: CASSLTSGTGLGYTF.

CDR3 DNA: TGTGCCAGCAGTTTTACAGGGGTTCAGCCCCAGCATTTT. This gives the protein CASSFTGVQPQHF. The genes are TRBV27 and TRBJ1-5; 7 nucleotides match TRBD1. CDR3 length: 13 amino acids. CDR1 and CDR2 from the germline V gene are MNHEY and SMNVEV (reference sequence). The V gene end was trimmed by 3 bases and the J gene end by 6 bases; junction bases not matched to a gene: 2.

This clone was found a few times. The chain recombines TRBV27 with TRBJ1-2; D not certain. Germline CDR1 and CDR2: MNHEY and SMNVEV (reference sequence). The V end was cut by 7 bases, the J end by 0 bases, with 15 bases between. The CDR3 has 15 residues. CDR3 in amino acids: CASTPMSGANYGYTF. The CDR3, as DNA: TGTGCCAGCACCCCGATGTCCGGGGCTAACTATGGCTACACCTTC.

CDR3: CASSHGGGASSYEQYF. Here the CDR3 DNA reads TGCGCCAGCAGCCATGGAGGGGGGGCAAGCTCCTACGAGCAGTACTTC. This chain uses TRBV5-1 with TRBJ2-5, with D possibly matching TRBD2 (7 bases). Gene TRBJ2-7 matches the end of the DNA better, so the J call may be wrong. Germline CDR1 reads SGHRS; CDR2 reads YFSETQ. This CDR3 comprises 16 residues.

J is TRBJ2-7 and V is TRBV6-5; D possibly corresponds to TRBD2 (6 bases). This CDR3 has 13 residues. The germline V gene encodes CDR1 MNHEY and CDR2 SVGAGI. Trimming cost V 8 bases and J 3 bases, with 14 bases left between them. CDR3 region: CASYSGALYEQYF. In nucleotides, the CDR3 is TGTGCCAGCTATAGCGGAGCCCTCTACGAGCAGTACTTC.

This clone turned up a few times. The genes are TRBV28 and TRBJ1-1; D ambiguous. Trimming removed 1 base from V and 6 bases from J, with 9 bases in between. The CDR3 length is 13 residues. Germline V gives CDR1 MDHEN, CDR2 SYDVKM. CDR3 protein: CASSLSQWSEAFF. The CDR3 DNA reads as TGTGCCAGCAGTTTATCTCAGTGGTCTGAAGCTTTCTTT.

This clone has more than one count but fewer than ten. CDR3 residues: CASSQEALAGVSEQYF. CDR3 nucleotides: TGCGCCAGCAGCCAAGAGGCACTAGCGGGCGTCTCCGAGCAGTACTTC. This chain links TRBV4-3 with TRBJ2-7; 9 bases line up with TRBD2. Germline values: CDR1 LGHNA, CDR2 YSLEER. The J segment lost 6 bases and the V segment lost 0 bases, leaving 9 bases of the junction unmatched. The CDR3 has 16 amino acids.

This rearrangement joins TRBV18 to TRBJ1-2; 11 positions agree with TRBD1. CDR1 and CDR2 (germline): KGHSH, LQKENI. With 2 bases clipped from V and 4 bases from J, the junction kept 15 bases outside the gene matches. The CDR3 is 19 amino acids. CDR3: CASSPSASRTGGMGYGYTF. Written as DNA, the CDR3 is TGTGCCAGCTCACCATCTGCCTCCAGGACAGGGGGCATGGGCTATGGCTACACCTTC.